These T cell receptor beta chains were read from a single sample in a study of spatial heterogeneity in lung cancer. TCRdb independently ran MiXCR on the 5' RACE reads; one entry per CDR3 protein. The table shows approximately 25,000 distinct CDR3 sequences, with under 9% occurring only once. This material consisted of lung tumor tissue, taken at surgery. The receptors stem from a male donor with early-stage non-small cell lung cancer. The CDR3 runs from the conserved cysteine through the conserved F or W. The D gene is left open where the match is weak. Clone size is given for some rows only: seen once, a few or many times, or a class if the clone is expanded.

>NA|TRBJ1-5|TRBV9|few
TGTGCCAGCAGCGTAGGGCAGGGAGGTGGCAATCAGCCCCAGCATTTT
CASSVGQGGGNQPQHF
>TRBD2|TRBJ2-2|TRBV2|many
TGTGCCGGCGCGGGGGAAGTCGCTGATAACACCGGGGAGCTGTTTTTT
CAGAGEVADNTGELFF
>NA|TRBJ1-5|TRBV6-4|many
TGTGCCAGCGCCGTGGGGATCAATCAGCCCCAGCATTTT
CASAVGINQPQHF
>NA|TRBJ1-2|TRBV20-1|many
TGCGGGGGAACCGGGACGTCCTATGGCTACACCTTC
CGGTGTSYGYTF
>NA|TRBJ2-7|TRBV5-6|few
TGTGCCAGCAGCTTGGATTTCGGAGCCTACGAGCAGTACTTC
CASSLDFGAYEQYF
>NA|TRBJ2-7|TRBV20-1|few
TGCAGTGCCAAATCCGATACTGTATACGAGCAGTACTTC
CSAKSDTVYEQYF
>TRBD1|TRBJ1-5|TRBV29-1|many
TGCAGCGTCCGGGACAGTGATCAGCCCCAGCATTTT
CSVRDSDQPQHF
>NA|TRBJ2-1|TRBV9|many
TGTGCCAGCAGCGTCGGCATCCTGGGCTACAATGAGCAGTTCTTC
CASSVGILGYNEQFF
>NA|TRBJ1-5|TRBV12-3/TRBV12-4|NA
TGTGCCAGCAGCCCAGACGAGGGTGAGCCCCAGCATTTT
CASSPDEGEPQHF
>TRBD1|TRBJ1-1|TRBV7-2|few
TGTGCCAGCAGCTCCCAGGGGGCGGGAAGCACTGAAGCTTTCTTT
CASSSQGAGSTEAFF
>NA|TRBJ2-4|TRBV28|few
TGTGCCAGCAGTTCCTACACTTTCCGGGACATTCAGTACTTC
CASSSYTFRDIQYF
>TRBD1|TRBJ2-3|TRBV28|NA
TGTGCCAGCAGTTGGTGGACAGGGAAAAGCACAGATACGCAGTATTTT
CASSWWTGKSTDTQYF
>TRBD1|TRBJ2-6|TRBV7-3|many
TGTGCCAGCAGCTTAACGGGACAGGGATACTCTGGGGCCAACGTCCTGACTTTC
CASSLTGQGYSGANVLTF
>NA|TRBJ2-1|TRBV7-2|many
TGTGCCAGCAGCTTAGGGGTAGGGAGCAATGAGCAGTTCTTC
CASSLGVGSNEQFF
>NA|TRBJ2-3|TRBV5-1|many
TGCGCCAGCAGCTTGGCAAGGACTGGCACAGATACGCAGTATTTT
CASSLARTGTDTQYF
>TRBD1|TRBJ1-2|TRBV7-9|few
TGTGCCAGCAGAAGAGGGACAGGACCCCTCTATGGCTACACCTTC
CASRRGTGPLYGYTF
>TRBD2|TRBJ2-1|TRBV29-1|NA
TGCAGCGCAACTAGCGGGAACAATGAGCAGTTCTTC
CSATSGNNEQFF
>TRBD1|TRBJ2-7|TRBV5-1|many
TGCGCCAGCAGCTTAGGGCCGGGACAGGGGACTGGGGAGCAGTACTTC
CASSLGPGQGTGEQYF
>NA|TRBJ2-6|TRBV6-2/TRBV6-3|NA
TGTGCCAGCAGTTTTGGGGCCAACGTCCTGACTTTC
CASSFGANVLTF
>NA|TRBJ2-7|TRBV27|many
TGTGCCAGCAGCACTCAGGGGCCGAAGGGGGAGCAGTACTTC
CASSTQGPKGEQYF
>NA|TRBJ1-2|TRBV5-1|few
TGCGCCAGCAGCCCCGAGGGCCAGAGCATAGGCTACACCTTC
CASSPEGQSIGYTF
>NA|TRBJ1-1|TRBV6-6|many
TGTGCCAGCAGTTACCGGCCCCGGGAAAGAGAACCGGGAGCTTTCTTT
CASSYRPREREPGAFF
>NA|TRBJ1-2|TRBV5-1|NA
TGCGCCAGCAGACAGGGATCGACTGGCTACACCTTC
CASRQGSTGYTF
>NA|TRBJ1-6|TRBV7-9|many
TGTGCCAGCAGCTACGGAGGACAATCGGCCCTCCACTTT
CASSYGGQSALHF
>TRBD2|TRBJ2-3|TRBV28|few
TGTGCCAGCAGTCTGGGACTAGCGGGACAAGATACGCAGTATTTT
CASSLGLAGQDTQYF
>NA|TRBJ2-4|TRBV7-3|many
TGTGCCAGCAGCTTAACGGGAAGCAACATTCAGTACTTC
CASSLTGSNIQYF
>TRBD2|TRBJ2-3|TRBV5-4|many
TGTGCCAGCAGCTTGAAAAGCGGGGGGGCGGAAGATACGCAGTATTTT
CASSLKSGGAEDTQYF
>NA|TRBJ1-6|TRBV7-9|NA
TGTGCCAGCAGCCAGTATAATTCACCCCTCCACTTT
CASSQYNSPLHF
>NA|TRBJ1-5|TRBV5-1|many
TGCGCCAGCAGCTTGGTGGCAGGGCCCAATCAGCCCCAGCATTTT
CASSLVAGPNQPQHF